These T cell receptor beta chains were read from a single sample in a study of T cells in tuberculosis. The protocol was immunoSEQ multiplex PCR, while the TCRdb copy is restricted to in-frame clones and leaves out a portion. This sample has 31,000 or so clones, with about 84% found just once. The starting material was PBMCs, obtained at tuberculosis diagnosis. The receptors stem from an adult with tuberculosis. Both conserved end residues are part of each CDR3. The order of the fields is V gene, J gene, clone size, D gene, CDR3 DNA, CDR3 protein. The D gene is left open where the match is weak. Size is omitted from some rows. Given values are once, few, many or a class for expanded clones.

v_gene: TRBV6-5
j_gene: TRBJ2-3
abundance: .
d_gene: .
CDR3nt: TGTGCCAGCAGCGTAACTAGAGTTACAGATACGCAGTATTTT
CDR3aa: CASSVTRVTDTQYF

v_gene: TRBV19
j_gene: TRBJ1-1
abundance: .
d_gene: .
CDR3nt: TGTGCCAGTACCTCCCAGGGCCATCAACTTTGGGGGAACACTGAAGCTTTCTTT
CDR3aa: CASTSQGHQLWGNTEAFF

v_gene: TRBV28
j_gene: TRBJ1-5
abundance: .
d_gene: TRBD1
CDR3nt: TGTGCCAGCAGAAGTCCGCAGGGGGCCAATCAGCCCCAGCATTTT
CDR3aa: CASRSPQGANQPQHF

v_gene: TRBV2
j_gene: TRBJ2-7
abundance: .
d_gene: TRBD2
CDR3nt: TGTGCCAGCAGTGATAGCGGGACGCACTACGAGCAGTACTTC
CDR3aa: CASSDSGTHYEQYF

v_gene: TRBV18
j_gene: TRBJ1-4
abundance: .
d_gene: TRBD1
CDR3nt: TGTGCCAGCTCACCCGCCGGGACAGCTAATGAAAAACTGTTTTTT
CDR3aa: CASSPAGTANEKLFF

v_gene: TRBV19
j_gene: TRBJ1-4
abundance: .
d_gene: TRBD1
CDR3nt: TGTGCCAGTAGTACCGAGACAGGGTTTATTGAAAAACTGTTTTTT
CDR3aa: CASSTETGFIEKLFF

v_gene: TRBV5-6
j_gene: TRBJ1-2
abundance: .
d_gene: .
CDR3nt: TGTGCCAGCAGCTTGGGAGGAGTTGGCTATGGCTACACCTTC
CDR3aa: CASSLGGVGYGYTF

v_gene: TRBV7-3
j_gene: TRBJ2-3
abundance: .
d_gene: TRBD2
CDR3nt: TGTGCCAGCAGCCCGCTGGGGGGGAGCACAGATACGCAGTATTTT
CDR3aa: CASSPLGGSTDTQYF

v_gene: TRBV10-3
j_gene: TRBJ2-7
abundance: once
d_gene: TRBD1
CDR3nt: TGTGCCATCAGTTTTGGACAGGTTAACGAGCAGTACTTC
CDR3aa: CAISFGQVNEQYF

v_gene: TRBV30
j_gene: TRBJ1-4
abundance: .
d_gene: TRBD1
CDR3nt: TGTGCCTGGAGCGAGGGGACAGTTTTAGGGAGTGAAAAACTGTTTTTT
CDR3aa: CAWSEGTVLGSEKLFF

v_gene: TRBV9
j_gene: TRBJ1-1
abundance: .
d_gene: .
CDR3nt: TGTGCCAGCAGCGTACAGGTGCAGGGCGGTGAAGCTTTCTTT
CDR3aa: CASSVQVQGGEAFF

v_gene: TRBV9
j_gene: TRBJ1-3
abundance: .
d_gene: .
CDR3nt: TGTGCCAGCAGCTCCTCCCCACAGGACTCTGGAAACACCATATATTTT
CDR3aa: CASSSSPQDSGNTIYF

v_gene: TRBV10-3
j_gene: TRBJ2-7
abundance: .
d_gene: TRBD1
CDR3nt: TGTGCCATCAGTGACCGGACAGGAGATAGCTCCTACGAGCAGTACTTC
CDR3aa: CAISDRTGDSSYEQYF

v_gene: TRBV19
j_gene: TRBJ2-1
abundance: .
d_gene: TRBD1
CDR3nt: TGTGCCAGTAGTATACCGACAGGGTCGGGCGGCAATGAGCAGTTCTTC
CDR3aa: CASSIPTGSGGNEQFF

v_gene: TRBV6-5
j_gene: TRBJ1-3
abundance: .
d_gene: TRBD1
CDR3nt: TGTGCCAGCAGCCTTGGACAGGGGGGTAACACCATATATTTT
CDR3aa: CASSLGQGGNTIYF

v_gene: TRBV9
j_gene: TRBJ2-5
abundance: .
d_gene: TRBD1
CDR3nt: TGTGCCAGCAGCGTAGACAGGGGTAGGGAGACCCAGTACTTC
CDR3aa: CASSVDRGRETQYF

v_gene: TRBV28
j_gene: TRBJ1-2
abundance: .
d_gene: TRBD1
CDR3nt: TGTGCCAGCAGTTGGGGGGGGACAGGGTATGGCTACACCTTC
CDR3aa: CASSWGGTGYGYTF

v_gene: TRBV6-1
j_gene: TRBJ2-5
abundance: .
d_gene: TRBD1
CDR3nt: TGTGCCAGCAGTCGGTCGACAGGGAGCCAAGAGACCCAGTACTTC
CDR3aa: CASSRSTGSQETQYF

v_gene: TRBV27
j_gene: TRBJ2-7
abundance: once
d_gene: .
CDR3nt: TGTGCCAGCAGTTATAGCGGTGTGTACGAGCAGTACTTC
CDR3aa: CASSYSGVYEQYF

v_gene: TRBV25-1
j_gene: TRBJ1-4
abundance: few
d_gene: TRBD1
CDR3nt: TGTGCCAGCGCCCCCAGGACAGGGGTCTCAACTAATGAAAAACTGTTTTTT
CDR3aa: CASAPRTGVSTNEKLFF

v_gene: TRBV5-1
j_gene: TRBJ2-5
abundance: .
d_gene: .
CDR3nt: TGCGCCAGCAGCTTGAGTGGCGGGGGCTACCGGGTAGGAGAGACCCAGTACTTC
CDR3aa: CASSLSGGGYRVGETQYF

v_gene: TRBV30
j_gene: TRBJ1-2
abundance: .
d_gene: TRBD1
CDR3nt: TGTGCCTACTACCGGGACAGGGGGCGAGGCAACTATGGCTACACCTTC
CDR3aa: CAYYRDRGRGNYGYTF

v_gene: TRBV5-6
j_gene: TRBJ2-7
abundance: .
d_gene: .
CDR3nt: TGTGCCAGCAGCTTGGTACAGAGCCCCTACGAGCAGTACTTC
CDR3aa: CASSLVQSPYEQYF

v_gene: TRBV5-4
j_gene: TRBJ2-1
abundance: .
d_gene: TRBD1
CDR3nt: TGTGCCAGCAGCTCCGGGACAGGGGGCATTGAGCAGTTCTTC
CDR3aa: CASSSGTGGIEQFF

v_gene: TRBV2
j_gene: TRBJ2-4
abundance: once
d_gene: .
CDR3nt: TGTGCCAGCAGCGAGCCCCCAAGGGGAAACATTCAGTACTTC
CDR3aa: CASSEPPRGNIQYF

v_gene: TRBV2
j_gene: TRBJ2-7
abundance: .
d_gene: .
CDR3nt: TGTGCCAGCAGAAGACAGCCTCAGGGGAGCTCCTACGAGCAGTACTTC
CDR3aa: CASRRQPQGSSYEQYF

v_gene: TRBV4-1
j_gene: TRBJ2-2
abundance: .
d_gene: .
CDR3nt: TGCGCCAGCAGCCTCGCGGGCGGGGCGAACACCGGGGAGCTGTTTTTT
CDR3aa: CASSLAGGANTGELFF

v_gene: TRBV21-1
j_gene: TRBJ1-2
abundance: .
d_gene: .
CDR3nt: TGTGCCAGCAGCCATGGACAGAAACCTGGCTACACCTTC
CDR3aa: CASSHGQKPGYTF

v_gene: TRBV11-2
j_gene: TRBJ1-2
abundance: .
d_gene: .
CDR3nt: TGTGCCAGCAGCTCCCGGGACACAATTTATGGCTACACCTTC
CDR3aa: CASSSRDTIYGYTF

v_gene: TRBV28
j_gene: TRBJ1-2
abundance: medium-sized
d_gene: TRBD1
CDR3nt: TGTGCCAGCAGTTCGCCCGGCCAGGGGGGAGCTAACTATGGCTACACCTTC
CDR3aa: CASSSPGQGGANYGYTF

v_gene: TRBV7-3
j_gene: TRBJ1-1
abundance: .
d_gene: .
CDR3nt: TGTGCCAGCAGCCCAGGAACCCACACTGAAGCTTTCTTT
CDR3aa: CASSPGTHTEAFF

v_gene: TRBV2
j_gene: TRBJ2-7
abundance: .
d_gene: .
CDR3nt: TGTGCCAGTGACAGAGGTTCCTACGAGCAGTACTTC
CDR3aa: CASDRGSYEQYF

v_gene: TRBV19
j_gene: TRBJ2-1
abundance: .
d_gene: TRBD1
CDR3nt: TGTGCCAGTAGTATAGCCCCCGGGACAGGGGTTAATGAGCAGTTCTTC
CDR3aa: CASSIAPGTGVNEQFF

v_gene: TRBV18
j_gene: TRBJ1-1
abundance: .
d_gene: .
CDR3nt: TGTGCCAGCTCTCTGGGTGGGGCGTACACTGAAGCTTTCTTT
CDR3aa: CASSLGGAYTEAFF

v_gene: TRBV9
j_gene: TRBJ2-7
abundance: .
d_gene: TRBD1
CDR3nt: TGTGCCAGCAGTTTGGACAGGACCGACGAGCAGTACTTC
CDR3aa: CASSLDRTDEQYF

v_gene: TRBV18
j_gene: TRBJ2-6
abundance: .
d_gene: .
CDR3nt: TGTGCCAGCTCCCAGGGAACCCTCTCTGGGGCCAACGTCCTGACTTTC
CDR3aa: CASSQGTLSGANVLTF

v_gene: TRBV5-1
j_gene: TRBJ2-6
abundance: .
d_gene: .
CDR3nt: TGCGCCAGCAGCTTTTCCCCGGGTCGCGGAAGCTCTGGGGCCAACGTCCTGACTTTC
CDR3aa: CASSFSPGRGSSGANVLTF

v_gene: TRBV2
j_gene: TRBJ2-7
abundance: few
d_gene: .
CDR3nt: TGTGCCAGCAGTGGTAAAGAGCAGTACTTC
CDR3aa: CASSGKEQYF

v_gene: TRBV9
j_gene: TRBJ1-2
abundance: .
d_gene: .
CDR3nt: TGTGCCAGCAGCGTAGTCCCGGGGGTGGATGGCTACACCTTC
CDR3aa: CASSVVPGVDGYTF

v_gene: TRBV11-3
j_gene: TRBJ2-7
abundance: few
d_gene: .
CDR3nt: TGTGCCAGCACGATCAGGGAATACGAGCAGTACTTC
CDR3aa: CASTIREYEQYF

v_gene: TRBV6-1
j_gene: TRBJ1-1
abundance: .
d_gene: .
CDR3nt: TGTGCCAGCAGTGGGGCAGAGTCGTCTGAAGCTTTCTTT
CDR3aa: CASSGAESSEAFF